Listed here are 21 T cell receptor beta chains from one sample, sequenced in a study of blood T cell repertoires in COVID-19. Repertoires were generated with immunoSEQ multiplex PCR, while TCRdb's copy carries only in-frame clones and drops some. The data show about 210,000 clones, around 81% seen once. Sequencing was done on a sample of PBMCs or T cells enriched from blood (not recorded which). The receptors stem from a woman between 50 and 59 years old with acute COVID-19.

The chain joins TRBV5-3 to TRBJ2-7; the match to TRBD1 covers 7 bases. TRBV5-3 qualifies as an ORF whose function is uncertain. The V and J ends lost 0 bases and 2 bases, in that order; junction bases with no gene match: 5. The CDR3 spans 15 residues. The CDR3 DNA sequence: TGTGCCAGAAGCTTGGCCATCAGGGGGACCTACGAGCAGTACTTC. Its translation is CARSLAIRGTYEQYF.

This clone came up once. The chain joins TRBV7-9 to TRBJ2-7; unclear D gene. Trimming shortened V by 3 bases and J by 1 base, and 7 bases separated the two germline ends. The CDR3 has 13 amino acids. Germline CDR1 and CDR2: SEHNR and FQNEAQ (reference sequence). The CDR3 nucleotides read TGTGCCAGCAGCTTCGACACTTCCTACGAGCAGTACTTC. Translating it yields CASSFDTSYEQYF.

The J gene is TRBJ2-5, the V gene TRBV19; TRBD2 aligns across 12 bases. The junction had 4 bases not matched to a gene; V was cut back by 5 bases and J by 0 bases. This CDR3 contains 16 residues. CDR1 and CDR2 (germline): LNHDA, SQIVND (reference sequence). CDR3 nucleotides: TGTGCCAGTAGTTACGGGACTAGCGGGTACCAAGAGACCCAGTACTTC. Translation: CASSYGTSGYQETQYF.

The chain recombines TRBV4-3 with TRBJ1-2, with TRBD1 identical over 7 bases. The CDR3 covers 18 residues. CDR1 and CDR2 (germline): LGHNA, YSLEER. V was clipped by 0 bases and J by 2 bases; unmatched bases: 12. CDR3 protein: CASSQENTGRGINYGYTF. CDR3 in DNA: TGCGCCAGCAGCCAAGAGAATACGGGCAGGGGGATAAACTATGGCTACACCTTC.

V gene TRBV21-1 combines with J gene TRBJ2-1; the tabulated D call, TRBD2, remains unverified against the DNA. TRBV21-1 is annotated as a pseudogene. The CDR3 extends over 14 amino acids. This CDR3 is CASSKVRESNEQFF. The CDR3 DNA follows: TGTGCCAGCAGCAAAGTCCGGGAGTCCAATGAGCAGTTCTTC.

The rearrangement links TRBV19 to TRBJ2-3; D is undetermined. Germline-derived CDR1 and CDR2 are LNHDA and SQIVND (reference sequence). V was pared by 5 bases and J by 0 bases, with 9 bases between. This CDR3 comprises 14 residues. As DNA, the CDR3 is TGTGCCAGTAGTCGAGGCCCCAGCACAGATACGCAGTATTTT. Its translation: CASSRGPSTDTQYF.

The gene calls are TRBV18 and TRBJ2-3; perhaps TRBD1 as D (5 bases). Germline V gene sequence: CDR1 KGHSH, CDR2 LQKENI. Trimming removed 3 bases at V and 2 bases at J, with 27 bases between. CDR3 size: 20 residues. The CDR3 reads CASSPSWGEDAIDNTDTQYF. In DNA, the CDR3 is TGTGCCAGCTCACCGAGTTGGGGCGAGGACGCCATCGATAACACAGATACGCAGTATTTT.

The chain combines TRBV19 with TRBJ2-1; a possible D gene is TRBD1 (5 bases). CDR3 length: 12 residues. V was clipped by 2 bases and J by 9 bases, with 8 bases between them. CDR1 is LNHDA and CDR2 is SQIVND in the germline V gene (reference sequence). The CDR3 is CASSIRTGEQFF. The DNA of the CDR3 is TGTGCCAGTAGTATAAGAACAGGTGAGCAGTTCTTC.

The rearrangement joins TRBV18 to TRBJ2-7; 9 bases line up with TRBD1. Germline-derived CDR1 and CDR2 are KGHSH and LQKENI. With V trimmed by 4 bases and J by 5 bases, 9 bases remained unmatched. The CDR3 sequence is 15 residues long. CDR3 nucleotides: TGTGCCAGCTCACGAGTGGGGACAGGGATCGACGAGCAGTACTTC. Amino acid sequence: CASSRVGTGIDEQYF.

This clone has only one observation. The chain uses TRBV28 and TRBJ1-1; 9 bases fit TRBD1. The CDR3 consists of 17 residues. J lost 4 bases, V lost 5 bases, and 14 bases had no gene match. Germline CDR1 MDHEN, CDR2 SYDVKM. The CDR3 protein is CASSQWGTGRLGTEAFF. In DNA form, the CDR3 reads TGTGCCAGCAGTCAGTGGGGGACAGGGAGGCTAGGCACTGAAGCTTTCTTT.

The gene calls are TRBV27 and TRBJ1-1; D unclear. CDR1 and CDR2 (germline): MNHEY, SMNVEV (reference sequence). V lost 4 bases and J 3 bases, leaving 12 bases between the germline ends. The length of the CDR3 is 14 residues. The CDR3, as DNA: TGTGCCAGCAGTTCCGGAGGCTGGGACACTGAAGCTTTCTTT. The encoded protein is CASSSGGWDTEAFF.

The chain uses TRBV19 and TRBJ2-1; 11 bases line up with TRBD2. Germline loops: CDR1 LNHDA, CDR2 SQIVND (reference sequence). The V gene end was trimmed by 4 bases and the J gene end by 8 bases; junction bases not matched to a gene: 4. The CDR3 is 14 residues long. CDR3 bases: TGTGCCAGTAGTAGTCTAGCGGGAGGATATGAGCAGTTCTTC. It translates to CASSSLAGGYEQFF.

In its sample, this clone was seen a few times. The V and J genes are TRBV28 and TRBJ2-3; possibly TRBD2 for D (6 bases). V was trimmed by 7 bases and J by 6 bases, leaving 26 bases between them. Germline V gives CDR1 MDHEN, CDR2 SYDVKM. There are 17 residues in the CDR3. The CDR3 DNA sequence: TGTGCCAGCAAAACCTTCCCTAGCTCAGCGGGTGCCGATACGCAGTATTTT. Translating gives CASKTFPSSAGADTQYF.

V and J are TRBV6-4 and TRBJ2-1, with a tentative D call TRBD2 (6 bases). The germline V and J ends were trimmed by 5 bases and 7 bases, with 21 bases remaining between them. Germline V gene sequence: CDR1 MRHNA, CDR2 SNTAGT. The CDR3 loop spans 16 amino acids. Here the CDR3 DNA reads TGTGCCAGCAGTCCTCTTCCGTGGGGGGAGTCTAATGAGCAGTTCTTC. It codes for CASSPLPWGESNEQFF.

The genes are TRBV9 and TRBJ2-3, with D perhaps TRBD2 (6 bases). Germline V gives CDR1 SGDLS, CDR2 YYNGEE. CDR3 length equals 18 residues. V was shortened by 0 bases and J by 5 bases, with 22 bases between the two germline ends. The CDR3 here is CASSVAPGVIAALDTQYF. CDR3 DNA sequence: TGTGCCAGCAGCGTAGCACCTGGTGTGATAGCGGCTTTAGATACGCAGTATTTT.

The V gene is TRBV11-3, the J gene TRBJ2-1; D may be TRBD1 (5 bases). CDR3 length: 13 residues. CDR1 and CDR2 (germline): SGHNT, YENEEA. With 5 bases removed from V and 11 bases from J, the gap between germline ends came to 16 bases. CDR3 sequence reads: CASSRDGAYQQFF. Written as DNA, the CDR3 is TGTGCCAGCAGCAGGGATGGGGCCTATCAGCAGTTCTTC.

The rearrangement links TRBV11-2 to TRBJ1-2, with a weak D call TRBD1 (5 bases). The CDR3 runs 13 residues. Germline CDR1 SGHAT, CDR2 FQNNGV. V shed 6 bases and J shed 7 bases, with 15 bases lying between them. The CDR3, as DNA: TGTGCCAGCAGTCCAGGGTGGCGTTCTGGCTACACCTTC. This encodes CASSPGWRSGYTF.

This clone was recorded only once. This sequence joins TRBV6-5 and TRBJ2-1; 8 bases align to TRBD2. Losses at the gene ends were 0 bases for V and 7 bases for J; bases not matched to a gene: 8. The CDR3 runs to 16 residues. Germline CDR1 MNHEY, CDR2 SVGAGI. The CDR3 DNA sequence: TGTGCCAGCAGTTACTCGAAGGGCGGGGGGCCTAATGAGCAGTTCTTC. This translates into CASSYSKGGGPNEQFF.

The CDR3 bases are TGTGCCAGCAGTGAAGTGCAGGGATTTGAAGCTTTCTTT. Its protein product is CASSEVQGFEAFF. The J gene is TRBJ1-1, the V gene TRBV2, with D possibly being TRBD1 (5 bases). Germline V lookup: CDR1 SNHLY, CDR2 FYNNEI. The CDR3 is 13 residues long. Trimming took off 1 base at V and 7 bases at J, with 10 bases between the two ends.

The chain employs TRBV18 and TRBJ2-7; no clear D gene. The CDR3 covers 15 residues. Germline CDR1 is KGHSH and CDR2 is LQKENI. V lost 2 bases and J lost 0, with 11 bases in between. The CDR3 nucleotides read TGTGCCAGCTCACCAGGGCAGGCCCGCTCCTACGAGCAGTACTTC. It yields the protein CASSPGQARSYEQYF.

This clone has more than one count but fewer than ten. V usage is TRBV7-2 and J usage is TRBJ2-7; 10 nucleotides line up with TRBD2. The J segment lost 5 bases and the V segment lost 5 bases, leaving 9 bases of the junction unmatched. CDR1 and CDR2 from the germline V gene are SGHTA and FQGNSA. There are 15 residues in the CDR3. As DNA, the CDR3 is TGTGCCAGCAGCCTCCACACTAGCGGGATTAACGAGCAGTACTTC. Residues: CASSLHTSGINEQYF.